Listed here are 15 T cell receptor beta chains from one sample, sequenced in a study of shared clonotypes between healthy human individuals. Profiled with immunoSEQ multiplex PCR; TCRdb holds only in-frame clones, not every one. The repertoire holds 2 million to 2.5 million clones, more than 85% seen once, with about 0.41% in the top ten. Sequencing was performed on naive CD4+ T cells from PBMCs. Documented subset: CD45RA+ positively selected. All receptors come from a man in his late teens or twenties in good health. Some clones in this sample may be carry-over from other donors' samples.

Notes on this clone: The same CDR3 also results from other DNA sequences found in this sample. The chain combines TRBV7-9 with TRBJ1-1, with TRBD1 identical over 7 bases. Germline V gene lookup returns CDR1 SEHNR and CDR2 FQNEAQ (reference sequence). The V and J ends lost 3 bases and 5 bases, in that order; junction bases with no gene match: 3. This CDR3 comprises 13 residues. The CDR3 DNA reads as TGTGCCAGCAGCTTGACAGGGACGACTGAAGCTTTCTTT. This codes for CASSLTGTTEAFF.

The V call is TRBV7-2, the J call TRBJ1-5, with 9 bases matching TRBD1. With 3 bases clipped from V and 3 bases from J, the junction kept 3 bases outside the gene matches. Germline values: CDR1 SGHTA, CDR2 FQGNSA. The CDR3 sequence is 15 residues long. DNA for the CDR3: TGTGCCAGCAGCTTGACAGGGGGGCTCAATCAGCCCCAGCATTTT. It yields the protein CASSLTGGLNQPQHF.

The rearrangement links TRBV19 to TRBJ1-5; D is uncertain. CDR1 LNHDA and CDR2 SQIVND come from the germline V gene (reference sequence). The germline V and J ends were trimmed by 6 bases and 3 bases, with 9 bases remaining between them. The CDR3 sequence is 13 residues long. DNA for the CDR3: TGTGCCAGTAGGGACGGGCACAATCAGCCCCAGCATTTT. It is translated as CASRDGHNQPQHF.

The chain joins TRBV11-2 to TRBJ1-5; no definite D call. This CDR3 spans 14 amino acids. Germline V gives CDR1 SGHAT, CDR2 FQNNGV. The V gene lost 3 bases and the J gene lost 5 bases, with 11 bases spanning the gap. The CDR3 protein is CASSFSGLDQPQHF. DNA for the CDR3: TGTGCCAGCAGCTTTTCTGGACTGGATCAGCCCCAGCATTTT.

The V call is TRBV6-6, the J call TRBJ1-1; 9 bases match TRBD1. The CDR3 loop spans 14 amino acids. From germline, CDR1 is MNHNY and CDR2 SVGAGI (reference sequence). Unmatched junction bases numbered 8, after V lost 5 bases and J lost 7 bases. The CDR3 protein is CASSLTGGVGEAFF. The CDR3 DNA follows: TGTGCCAGCAGTCTTACAGGGGGCGTCGGTGAAGCTTTCTTT.

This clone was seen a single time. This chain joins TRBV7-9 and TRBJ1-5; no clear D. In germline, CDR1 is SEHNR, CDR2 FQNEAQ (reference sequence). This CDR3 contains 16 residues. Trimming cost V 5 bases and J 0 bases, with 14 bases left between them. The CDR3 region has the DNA TGTGCCAGCAGCCCCTATGAACTACTTAGCAATCAGCCCCAGCATTTT. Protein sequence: CASSPYELLSNQPQHF.

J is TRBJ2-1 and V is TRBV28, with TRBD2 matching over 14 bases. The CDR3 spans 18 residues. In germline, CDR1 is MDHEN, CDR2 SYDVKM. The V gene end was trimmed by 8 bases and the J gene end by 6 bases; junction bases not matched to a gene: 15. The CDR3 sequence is CASGGTDPGLAGGNEQFF. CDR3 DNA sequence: TGTGCCAGCGGGGGGACTGACCCCGGACTAGCGGGGGGCAATGAGCAGTTCTTC.

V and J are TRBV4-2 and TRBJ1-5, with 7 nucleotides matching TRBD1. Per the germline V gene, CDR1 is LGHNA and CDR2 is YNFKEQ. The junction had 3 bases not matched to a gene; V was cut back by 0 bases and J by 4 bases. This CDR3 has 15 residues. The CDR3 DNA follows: TGTGCCAGCAGCCAAGATAGCAGGGGGAATCAGCCCCAGCATTTT. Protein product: CASSQDSRGNQPQHF.

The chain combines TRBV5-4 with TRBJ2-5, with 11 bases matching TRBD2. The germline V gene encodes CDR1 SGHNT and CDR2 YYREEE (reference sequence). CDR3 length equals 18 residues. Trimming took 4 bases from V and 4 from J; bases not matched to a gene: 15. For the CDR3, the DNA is TGTGCCAGCAGCGATCGTAGCGGGAGGGCCGGGGGAATAGAGACCCAGTACTTC. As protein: CASSDRSGRAGGIETQYF.

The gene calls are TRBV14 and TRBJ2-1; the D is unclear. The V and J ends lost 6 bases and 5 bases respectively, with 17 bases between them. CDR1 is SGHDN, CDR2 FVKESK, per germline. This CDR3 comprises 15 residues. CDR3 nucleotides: TGTGCCAGCAGTCTACTGGTGGCTAGTCACAATGAGCAGTTCTTC. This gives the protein CASSLLVASHNEQFF.

The CDR3 spells CASSFGQGPLNEKLFF. CDR3 nucleotide sequence: TGTGCCAGCAGCTTTGGGCAGGGGCCCCTAAATGAAAAACTGTTTTTT. The rearrangement joins TRBV11-2 to TRBJ1-4; D possibly corresponds to TRBD1 (6 bases). From germline, CDR1 is SGHAT and CDR2 FQNNGV. The CDR3 covers 16 residues. Trimming shortened V by 3 bases and J by 5 bases, and 16 bases separated the two germline ends.

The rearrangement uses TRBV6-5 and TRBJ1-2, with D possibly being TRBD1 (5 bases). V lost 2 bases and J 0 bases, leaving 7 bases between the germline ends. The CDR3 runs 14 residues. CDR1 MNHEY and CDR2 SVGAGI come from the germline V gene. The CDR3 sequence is CASSYRGANYGYTF. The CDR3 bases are TGTGCCAGCAGTTACCGAGGGGCTAACTATGGCTACACCTTC.

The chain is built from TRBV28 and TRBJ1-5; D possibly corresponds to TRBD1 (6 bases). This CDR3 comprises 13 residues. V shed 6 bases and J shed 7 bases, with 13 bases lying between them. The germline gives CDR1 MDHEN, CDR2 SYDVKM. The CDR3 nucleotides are TGTGCCAGCAGCGGGGGGGCCGGGCAGCCCCAGCATTTT. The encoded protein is CASSGGAGQPQHF.

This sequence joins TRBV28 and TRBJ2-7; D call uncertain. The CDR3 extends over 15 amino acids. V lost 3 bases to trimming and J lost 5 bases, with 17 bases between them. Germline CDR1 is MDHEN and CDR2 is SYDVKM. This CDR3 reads CASSFPSLAADEQYF. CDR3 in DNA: TGTGCCAGCAGTTTTCCCAGCTTGGCGGCGGACGAGCAGTACTTC.

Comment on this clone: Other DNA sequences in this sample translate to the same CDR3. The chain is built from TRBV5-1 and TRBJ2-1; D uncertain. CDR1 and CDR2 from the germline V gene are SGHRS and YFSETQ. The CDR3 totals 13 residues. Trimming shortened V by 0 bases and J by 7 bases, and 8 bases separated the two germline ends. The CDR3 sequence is CASSLVLGNEQFF. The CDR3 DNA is TGCGCCAGCAGCTTGGTGCTGGGGAATGAGCAGTTCTTC.